The T cell receptor (beta chain) described here comes from a study of STAT3 mutations in large granular lymphocyte leukemia. Study information: Over half of T-LGLL patients had one or more immunosuppressive regimens. Study outcomes and limitations: In T-cell large granular lymphocyte leukemia, about half of patients showed multiple immunodominant subclonotypes. In several patients, dominant TCR clone burden exceeded STAT3 mutant burden.

Details on this clone: What it binds is not known.

Average productive template count per sample was roughly 38,000. Sequencing was performed with immunoSEQ multiplex PCR; in TCRdb, only in-frame clones are kept and a portion is missing. Among some 10,000 clones, 88% were seen once, and the ten largest hold more than 35%. This CDR3 comprises 11 residues. Germline lookup yields CDR1 SEHNR and CDR2 FQNEAQ (reference sequence). The V gene lost 5 bases and the J gene lost 5 bases, with 6 bases spanning the gap. The TCR was taken from a man between 60 and 75 years old with T-cell large granular lymphocyte leukemia. Some clones in this sample may be carry-over from other donors' samples. The chain links TRBV7-9 to TRBJ2-5; D is unresolved. Specimen: peripheral blood mononuclear cells. CDR3 protein: CASSPRETQYF. The CDR3 nucleotides read TGTGCCAGCAGCCCAAGGGAGACCCAGTACTTC.